This T cell receptor (beta chain) came from a study of T and B cells in COVID-19 patients. For this clonotype: Its target is unknown.

The V segment lost 6 bases and the J segment 0 bases; nucleotides outside the gene matches: 20. CDR3 length: 21 residues. TRB rearrangements were amplified by multiplex PCR with BIOMED2 TRB-A/B primers. TCRdb reprocessed the multiplex PCR reads with MiXCR, giving one entry per CDR3 protein. The repertoire consists of roughly 21,000 distinct CDR3 sequences, with around 30% occurring once and the leading ten covering 2.1%. Regarding the study as a whole: Patients with COVID-19 reportedly showed strongly skewed T cell receptor beta variable and joining gene usage. Sorted SARS-CoV-2-responsive or tetramer+ T cells and CD4+, regulatory and CD8+ subsets were not yet sequenced. Blood from mildly ill patients while symptomatic, and early samples from severe cases, were scarce. Clonality of TRB repertoires was high in active COVID-19; recovery brought above-healthy diversity and richness.

Blood genomic DNA input for TRB amplification was roughly 230-550 ng. Sequenced material: blood. The TCR sequence derives from a human donor who had recovered from COVID-19. The chain carries TRBV12-3 or TRBV12-4 and TRBJ2-3; 11 bases align to TRBD2. This chain's CDR3 is CASRAPYRLAGGLRSTDTQYF. DNA of the CDR3: TGTGCCAGCAGGGCCCCATATCGCCTAGCGGGGGGCCTACGGAGCACAGATACGCAGTATTTT.